This T cell receptor beta chain appears in the sequencing data of a study of OX40 agonist ivuxolimab in advanced cancers. Study-wide background: Ivuxolimab, which is an agonistic anti-OX40 (CD134) antibody, was administered to the patients. General observations from the study: CD4+ and CD8+ blood T cells expanded clonally by week 6 at 0.1 to 3.0 mg/kg. Fewer expanded clones were found on average in CD4+ than in CD8+ T cells.

Exclusion of a patient followed from autoimmune disease history or systemic immunosuppression. Libraries were prepared by immunoSEQ multiplex PCR; TCRdb keeps only in-frame clonotypes and omits some of them. The sample includes 70,000 to 95,000 clones, about 83% of them seen just once. This CDR3 comprises 14 residues. The germline V and J ends were trimmed by 5 bases and 10 bases, with 15 bases remaining between them. Germline loops: CDR1 SEHNR, CDR2 FQNEAQ (reference sequence). About this clone: Antigen unknown.

The sequenced sample was CD4+ or CD8+ T cells sorted from blood, obtained in a trial of the OX40 agonist ivuxolimab. This rearrangement joins TRBV7-9 to TRBJ1-6; TRBD1 might be the D (5 bases). The sequence came from an adult with an advanced solid tumor such as melanoma, head and neck, liver or kidney cancer. As DNA, the CDR3 is TGTGCCAGCAGCCAGGACACACGGGGGTCACCCCTCCACTTT. Encoded protein: CASSQDTRGSPLHF.